This TCR beta chain was identified during a study of shared clonotypes between healthy human individuals. The study's findings and limits: Naive subsets generally had larger estimated richness than memory subsets.

Note on this clone: The antigen is not known.

For each subset, genomic DNA was distributed in equal portions over several immunoSEQ plates. Assay: immunoSEQ multiplex PCR; the TCRdb copy retains only in-frame clones and omits some. The sample has under 2.5 million clones; 85% to 95% are singletons. The ends were cut back, 6 bases at V and 13 bases at J, with 19 bases in the middle. The germline V gene has CDR1 MDHEN and CDR2 SYDVKM. The CDR3 is 12 residues long. What was sequenced was naive CD4+ T cells from PBMCs. As for subset: CD45RA+ positively selected. The clonotype originates from a young man in good health. Some clones in this sample may be carry-over from other donors' samples. The chain carries TRBV28 and TRBJ2-7, with TRBD1 as a possible D gene (6 bases). Written as DNA, the CDR3 is TGTGCCAGCAGAGCTCCAGGGGCCTTTTTTTACTTC. Translating it yields CASRAPGAFFYF.